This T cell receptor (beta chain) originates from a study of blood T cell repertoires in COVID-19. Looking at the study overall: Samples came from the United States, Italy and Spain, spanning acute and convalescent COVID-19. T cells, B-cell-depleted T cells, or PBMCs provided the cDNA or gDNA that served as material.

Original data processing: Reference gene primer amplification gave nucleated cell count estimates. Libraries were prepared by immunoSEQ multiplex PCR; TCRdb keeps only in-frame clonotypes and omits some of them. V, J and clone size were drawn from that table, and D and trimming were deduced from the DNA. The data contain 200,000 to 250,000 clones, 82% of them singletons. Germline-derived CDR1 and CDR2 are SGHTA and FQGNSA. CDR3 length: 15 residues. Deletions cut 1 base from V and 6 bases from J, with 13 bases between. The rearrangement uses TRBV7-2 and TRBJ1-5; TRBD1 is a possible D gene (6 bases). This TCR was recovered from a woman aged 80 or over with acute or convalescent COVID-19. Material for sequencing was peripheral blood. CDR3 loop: CASSLGQGGGQPQHF. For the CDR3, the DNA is TGTGCCAGCAGCTTAGGGCAGGGAGGGGGTCAGCCCCAGCATTTT.